What follows are 25 T cell receptor beta chains derived from one specimen sequenced in a study of response to subunit inactivated influenza vaccine. TCRdb redid the calling of the RT-PCR reads with MiXCR, one entry per CDR3 protein. The table shows hundreds of thousands of distinct CDR3 sequences, with around a sixth occurring only once. The source material was PBMCs from blood, sampled 11 to 12 days after vaccination. These TCRs come from a man in his fifties who received an inactivated influenza vaccine.

This clonotype was counted at least ten times. The rearrangement links TRBV15 to TRBJ2-5, with D unclear. Trimming cost V 0 bases and J 4 bases, with 6 bases left between them. The CDR3 sequence is 13 residues long. Per germline, CDR1 LNHNV and CDR2 YYDKDF (reference sequence). The CDR3 loop is CATSRDRRETQYF. The CDR3 DNA follows: TGTGCCACCAGCAGAGATCGACGAGAGACCCAGTACTTC. Filled out from reference TRBV15 and TRBJ2-5, the complete variable domain reads DAMVIQNPRYQVTQFGKPVTLSCSQTLNHNVMYWYQQKSSQAPKLLFHYYDKDFNNEADTPDNFQSRRPNTSFCFLDIRSPGLGDTAMYLCATSRDRRETQYFGPGTRLLVL.

This clonotype has a handful of counts. V and J are TRBV6-1 and TRBJ2-1, with D possibly being TRBD1 or TRBD2 (5 bases each). Germline CDR1 MNHNS, CDR2 SASEGT. The CDR3 loop spans 15 amino acids. V was clipped by 9 bases and J by 8 bases, with 23 bases between them. The DNA for the CDR3 is TGTGCCAGTCGGGACCCTGGAGAGTATCGCTATGAGCAGTTCTTC. Amino acid sequence: CASRDPGEYRYEQFF.

The V gene is TRBV3-1, the J gene TRBJ2-7; 7 nucleotides line up with TRBD1. The CDR3 is 14 residues long. Per the germline V gene, CDR1 is LGHDT and CDR2 is YNNKEL (reference sequence). The junction had 4 bases not matched to a gene; V was cut back by 0 bases and J by 5 bases. CDR3 bases: TGTGCCAGCAGCCAAGAGACAGGGACCGACGAGCAGTACTTC. It specifies CASSQETGTDEQYF.

This clonotype has more than one count but fewer than ten. The chain links TRBV10-3 to TRBJ2-5; D is uncertain. This CDR3 has 13 residues. Deletions cut 0 bases from V and 0 bases from J, with 2 bases between. Per the germline V gene, CDR1 is ENHRY and CDR2 is SYGVKD. CDR3 sequence: CAISESNQETQYF. Written as DNA, the CDR3 is TGTGCCATCAGTGAGTCGAACCAAGAGACCCAGTACTTC.

There are a few counts of this clonotype. This sequence joins TRBV10-3 and TRBJ2-5; D not certain. The CDR3 extends over 16 amino acids. The germline gives CDR1 ENHRY, CDR2 SYGVKD. The germline V and J ends were trimmed by 0 bases and 4 bases, with 15 bases remaining between them. In DNA, the CDR3 is TGTGCCATCAGTGAGTCCGCCTCCACTACCCGAGAGACCCAGTACTTC. It yields the protein CAISESASTTRETQYF.

This clonotype was seen repeatedly, ten times or more. The chain has TRBV27 and TRBJ1-6, with D hard to call. This CDR3 spans 18 amino acids. The germline V gene has CDR1 MNHEY and CDR2 SMNVEV (reference sequence). The V end was cut by 0 bases, the J end by 0 bases, with 12 bases between. CDR3 protein: CASSLSVGISSYNSPLHF. For the CDR3, the DNA is TGTGCCAGCAGTTTATCTGTCGGAATAAGCTCCTATAATTCACCCCTCCACTTT.

This clonotype was seen ten or more times. J is TRBJ2-7 and V is TRBV5-1, with 8 positions matching TRBD2. J was trimmed by 3 bases and V by 0 bases; bases with no gene match: 5. The CDR3 runs 15 residues. Germline V gene lookup returns CDR1 SGHRS and CDR2 YFSETQ. The CDR3 protein is CASSLGLAGNYEQYF. CDR3 DNA: TGCGCCAGCAGCTTGGGATTAGCGGGAAACTACGAGCAGTACTTC.

The chain is built from TRBV11-2 and TRBJ2-5, with D perhaps TRBD1 (5 bases). Germline CDR1 is SGHAT and CDR2 is FQNNGV. The V gene lost 0 bases and the J gene lost 2 bases, with 13 bases spanning the gap. This CDR3 has 16 amino acids. CDR3 nucleotides: TGTGCCAGCAGCTTAGATGTACAGGACCTTCAAGAGACCCAGTACTTC. Residues: CASSLDVQDLQETQYF.

Only a few counts were recorded for this clonotype. V usage is TRBV4-3 and J usage is TRBJ1-1, with D possibly TRBD1 on 6 matching bases. Germline lookup yields CDR1 LGHNA and CDR2 YSLEER. The CDR3 is made up of 13 amino acids. Trimming took 3 bases from V and 6 from J, leaving 11 bases between them. CDR3 DNA: TGCGCCAGCAGCCACCGAGGGGGTTCTGAAGCTTTCTTT. Protein: CASSHRGGSEAFF.

The chain recombines TRBV5-1 with TRBJ2-5, with D perhaps matching TRBD2 (6 bases). CDR1 is SGHRS and CDR2 is YFSETQ in the germline V gene. Trimming took 4 bases from V and 4 from J, leaving 17 bases between them. The CDR3 has 15 residues. For the CDR3, the DNA is TGCGCCAGCAGCAATGACCCCGGGGGTAGAGAGACCCAGTACTTC. Translating gives CASSNDPGGRETQYF. Combining the CDR3 with reference TRBV5-1 and TRBJ2-5 gives the whole variable domain KAGVTQTPRYLIKTRGQQVTLSCSPISGHRSVSWYQQTPGQGLQFLFEYFSETQRNKGNFPGRFSGRQFSNSRSEMNVSTLELGDSALYLCASSNDPGGRETQYFGPGTRLLVL.

The chain has TRBV12-3 or TRBV12-4 and TRBJ1-4; no definite D call. V shed 3 bases and J shed 7 bases, with 9 bases lying between them. This CDR3 region has 13 residues. This CDR3 reads CASSFRRSEKLFF. The CDR3 nucleotides read TGTGCCAGCAGTTTTCGGCGCAGTGAAAAACTGTTTTTT.

This clonotype was seen only a few times. The V gene is TRBV5-4, the J gene TRBJ2-5, with D unclear. Germline CDR1 is SGHNT and CDR2 is YYREEE (reference sequence). There are 15 residues in the CDR3. Trimming cost V 1 base and J 5 bases, with 15 bases left between them. CDR3 loop: CASSLRSGFQETQYF. The CDR3 DNA sequence: TGTGCCAGCAGCTTGCGGTCGGGCTTCCAGGAGACCCAGTACTTC.

This clonotype was counted ten times or more. This chain uses TRBV18 with TRBJ1-5; D unresolved. The CDR3 loop spans 16 amino acids. The V gene lost 6 bases and the J gene lost 0 bases, with 15 bases spanning the gap. Germline V CDR1 and CDR2: KGHSH, LQKENI. CDR3 residues: CASSLSSTNSNQPQHF. The CDR3 DNA follows: TGTGCCAGCTCCCTAAGCAGCACGAATAGCAATCAGCCCCAGCATTTT.

In its sample, this clonotype was seen many times. The chain employs TRBV7-3 and TRBJ1-1; a possible D gene is TRBD1 (5 bases). The CDR3 consists of 14 residues. The germline V gene encodes CDR1 SGHTA and CDR2 FQGTGA. V was cut by 6 bases and J by 3 bases, with 14 bases left in between. In DNA, the CDR3 is TGTGCCAGCAGAGTCGGGCAGGGCGACACTGAAGCTTTCTTT. Amino acid sequence: CASRVGQGDTEAFF.

This clonotype showed up just a few times. The chain links TRBV6-1 to TRBJ2-7; perhaps D is TRBD1 or TRBD2 (5 bases each). CDR1 MNHNS and CDR2 SASEGT come from the germline V gene. The CDR3 extends over 14 amino acids. V dropped 3 bases and J dropped 9 bases, with 18 bases sitting between them. CDR3 sequence reads: CASSDFPRDVRQYF. Written as DNA, the CDR3 is TGTGCCAGCAGTGATTTTCCCAGGGACGTCAGGCAGTACTTC.

This clonotype occurred a few times. The rearrangement links TRBV7-8 to TRBJ2-7, with 8 bases fitting TRBD1. Germline CDR1 and CDR2: SGHVS and FQNEAQ. Trimming removed 4 bases from V and 4 bases from J; junction bases left unmatched: 9. This CDR3 contains 15 residues. CDR3 in DNA: TGTGCCAGCAGCTCCAGGGGGCTGATAACATACGAGCAGTACTTC. This codes for CASSSRGLITYEQYF.

This clonotype was seen many times. The chain employs TRBV7-9 and TRBJ2-1, with 12 bases matching TRBD2. The length of the CDR3 is 16 residues. CDR1 and CDR2 from the germline V gene are SEHNR and FQNEAQ (reference sequence). The trim removed 0 bases at V and 9 bases at J, leaving 6 bases unmatched. CDR3 in amino acids: CASSLARTSGIGEQFF. CDR3 sequence (DNA): TGTGCCAGCAGCTTAGCACGGACTAGCGGGATCGGTGAGCAGTTCTTC.

The chain couples TRBV6-2 or TRBV6-3 to TRBJ2-3; D is unclear. Germline V CDR1 and CDR2: MNHEY, SVGEGT. The CDR3 sequence is 13 residues long. The germline V and J ends were trimmed by 6 bases and 5 bases, with 12 bases remaining between them. The CDR3 nucleotides read TGTGCCAGCAGGAACCAACCTCAAGATACGCAGTATTTT. Translation gives CASRNQPQDTQYF.

This clonotype was counted many times. The chain is built from TRBV7-3 and TRBJ2-3; TRBD2 agrees at 8 bases. With V trimmed by 5 bases and J by 2 bases, 6 bases remained unmatched. CDR3 size: 15 residues. Germline assignment: CDR1 SGHTA and CDR2 FQGTGA. The CDR3 loop is CASSVSSGSTDTQYF. CDR3 nucleotide sequence: TGTGCCAGCAGCGTCTCTAGCGGGTCCACAGATACGCAGTATTTT.

This chain links TRBV21-1 with TRBJ2-2; TRBD2 was called by the table and not checked on the DNA. TRBV21-1 is a known pseudogene. The CDR3 has 18 amino acids. The CDR3 DNA sequence: TGTGCCAGCAGCCCCCGACCAGCTAGCGGGATTAACACCGGGGAGCTGTTTTTT. This encodes CASSPRPASGINTGELFF.

Only a few counts were recorded for this clonotype. This chain links TRBV28 with TRBJ2-7; D is ambiguous. Germline V CDR1 and CDR2: MDHEN, SYDVKM. V dropped 1 base and J dropped 2 bases, with 9 bases sitting between them. The CDR3 is made up of 14 amino acids. In DNA form, the CDR3 reads TGTGCCAGCAGTTTATACACCCGTCCCTACGAGCAGTACTTC. Translated, it gives CASSLYTRPYEQYF. Using reference TRBV28 and TRBJ2-7 for the parts outside the CDR3, the full variable domain is DVKVTQSSRYLVKRTGEKVFLECVQDMDHENMFWYRQDPGLGLRLIYFSYDVKMKEKGDIPEGYSVSREKKERFSLILESASTNQTSMYLCASSLYTRPYEQYFGPGTRLTVT.

The rearrangement links TRBV18 to TRBJ1-2; 9 positions match TRBD1. This CDR3 is built from 14 residues. Germline assignment: CDR1 KGHSH and CDR2 LQKENI. Trimming removed 3 bases from V and 7 bases from J; junction bases left unmatched: 6. CDR3 amino acids: CASSPATGGAGYTF. CDR3 nucleotides: TGTGCCAGCTCACCGGCTACAGGGGGCGCTGGCTACACCTTC.

The chain combines TRBV7-3 with TRBJ2-2; TRBD2 matches 11 bases. CDR1 and CDR2 (germline): SGHTA, FQGTGA. J lost 4 bases, V lost 2 bases, and 9 bases had no gene match. CDR3 size: 18 residues. CDR3 in amino acids: CASSLSVAGGPVTGELFF. The CDR3 DNA follows: TGTGCCAGCAGCTTATCAGTAGCGGGAGGGCCGGTCACCGGGGAGCTGTTTTTT.

There are a few counts of this clonotype. The chain links TRBV27 to TRBJ2-1, with D tentatively TRBD2 (6 bases). The CDR3 is 15 amino acids. Germline assignment: CDR1 MNHEY and CDR2 SMNVEV (reference sequence). Trimming took off 5 bases at V and 6 bases at J, with 17 bases between the two ends. CDR3 sequence reads: CASSSIARGANEQFF. The CDR3 nucleotides read TGTGCCAGCAGTAGTATAGCGCGGGGAGCCAATGAGCAGTTCTTC.

Here the CDR3 DNA reads TGTGCCAGCAGTCTGGGGACAGGGGTCACGAACACTGAAGCTTTCTTT. Amino acids: CASSLGTGVTNTEAFF. The chain couples TRBV27 to TRBJ1-1, with 10 bases that match TRBD1. Germline trimming cut 5 bases from V and 1 base from J; bases unmatched to any gene: 7. The CDR3 runs 16 residues. CDR1 and CDR2 from the germline V gene are MNHEY and SMNVEV (reference sequence).